This TCR beta chain comes out of a study of blood T cell repertoires in COVID-19. On the study more broadly: From the United States, Italy and Spain came samples of acute and convalescent COVID-19. In each case, the material was cDNA or gDNA derived from T cells, B-cell-depleted T cells, or PBMCs.

Per the original methods: Reference gene primer amplification gave estimated nucleated cell counts. Some clones are missing from TCRdb's copy, which holds only in-frame ones; the method was immunoSEQ multiplex PCR. V and J calls and clone size are given by that table; D and trimming were obtained from the DNA. The repertoire holds about 330,000 clones, with 85% to 90% as singletons. V was trimmed by 6 bases and J by 10 bases, leaving 13 bases between them. Germline values: CDR1 LGHNA, CDR2 YSLEER. This CDR3 is 13 amino acids long. The chain carries TRBV4-3 and TRBJ1-6; tentative D call: TRBD1 (6 bases). Specimen: peripheral blood. The TCR comes from a woman aged 50 to 65 with active or convalescent COVID-19. The DNA of the CDR3 is TGCGCCAGCAGGGGTCCAGGGGAGTCACCCCTCCACTTT. Translated, it gives CASRGPGESPLHF.